This T cell receptor (beta chain) was identified in a study of T cells and Merkel cell carcinoma outcomes. Study-wide findings and caveats: Merkel cell carcinoma outcomes were reportedly predicted by repertoire and T-cell density.

Profiled with immunoSEQ multiplex PCR; TCRdb holds only in-frame clones, not every one. The sample holds some 13,000 clones, just under 95% seen once. Germline assignment: CDR1 SEHNR and CDR2 FQNEAQ (reference sequence). The CDR3 is 14 residues long. V shed 4 bases, J shed 2 bases, and the junction held 4 bases outside the gene matches. Notes on this clone: Its antigen is unidentified.

The V call is TRBV7-9, the J call TRBJ1-1; TRBD1 aligns across 7 bases. The source material was tumor tissue from Merkel cell carcinoma. This receptor was taken from a human donor with Merkel cell carcinoma. The CDR3, as DNA: TGTGCCAGCAGCTCGGGACAGTTTAACACTGAAGCTTTCTTT. Translation: CASSSGQFNTEAFF.